This T cell receptor (beta chain) was captured by sequencing in a study of T-cell reconstitution after alpha-beta-depleted transplantation in children. This clonotype was counted ten times or more. Germline V CDR1 and CDR2: SGHDT, YYEEEE. Trimming took 2 bases from V and 0 from J, leaving 5 bases between them. This CDR3 has 14 residues. The authors prepared the TCRbeta library with unique molecular identifiers. TCRdb used MiXCR to reprocess the PCR reads, holding one entry per CDR3 protein. In the table there are a few hundred thousand distinct CDR3 sequences, approximately 9.5% of which are singletons.

This chain uses TRBV5-6 with TRBJ2-2; D unclear. The sample consisted of PBMCs from the stem cell graft donor, taken from the stem cell graft. The TCR sequence derives from a human donor who donated a stem cell graft to a child with acute lymphoblastic leukemia. CDR3 sequence reads: CASSLGANTGELFF. DNA of the CDR3: TGTGCCAGCAGCTTAGGCGCGAACACCGGGGAGCTGTTTTTT.